What follows are 19 T cell receptor beta chains derived from one specimen sequenced in a study of T cell repertoires and HLA-DP antigens (dated by TCRdb to the late 2010s). Their antigens are not known. Libraries came from the immunoSEQ multiplex PCR assay. In TCRdb, the immuneACCESS table is reduced to in-frame sequences with V and J assigned. These tables do not hold every clone; where another copy was compared, an unresolved V gene accounts for under half, and the others remain unexplained. In this sample the table shows some 120,000 clones, approximately 92% of which occur a single time. About 0.3% of the sample comes from the top ten. The sequenced sample was CD4+ T cells from PBMCs. The receptors stem from a woman aged 18-29 years in good health and CMV-seronegative.

The chain links TRBV10-3 to TRBJ1-1; D remains ambiguous. The CDR3 sequence is 16 residues long. The germline V gene encodes CDR1 ENHRY and CDR2 SYGVKD. V was pared by 4 bases and J by 2 bases, with 17 bases between. The CDR3 sequence: CAISAGSGKPNTEAFF. The DNA of the CDR3 is TGTGCCATCAGTGCCGGGAGCGGCAAACCCAACACTGAAGCTTTCTTT.

The J gene is TRBJ2-3, the V gene TRBV9, with 9 bases that match TRBD2. The CDR3 has 20 amino acids. With V trimmed by 0 bases and J by 3 bases, 17 bases remained unmatched. The germline V gene has CDR1 SGDLS and CDR2 YYNGEE. CDR3 DNA sequence: TGTGCCAGCAGCGTAGGAGGGGGGGATAGCGGGAGAGGTAGTACAGATACGCAGTATTTT. Translation: CASSVGGGDSGRGSTDTQYF.

The gene calls are TRBV12-5 and TRBJ2-3; weak D call: TRBD1 (5 bases). CDR1 LGHNT and CDR2 FRNRAP come from the germline V gene. V lost 8 bases and J lost 0, with 9 bases in between. The CDR3 sequence is 13 residues long. CDR3 nucleotide sequence: TGTGCTAGTACAGGCCTTAGCACAGATACGCAGTATTTT. It yields the protein CASTGLSTDTQYF. Full variable domain (outside the CDR3, taken from reference TRBV12-5 and TRBJ2-3): DARVTQTPRHKVTEMGQEVTMRCQPILGHNTVFWYRQTMMQGLELLAYFRNRAPLDDSGMPKDRFSAEMPDATLATLKIQPSEPRDSAVYFCASTGLSTDTQYFGPGTRLTVL.

The gene calls are TRBV7-6 and TRBJ2-1, with TRBD1 matching over 10 bases. Looked up from germline, CDR1 is SGHVS and CDR2 is FNYEAQ. The CDR3 is made up of 22 amino acids. V dropped 6 bases and J dropped 0; count of bases not matched to a gene: 23. DNA for the CDR3: TGTGCCAGCAGTAGACAGGGGGCCCGCTACAGTCCCCCACAAAGCTCCTACAATGAGCAGTTCTTC. As protein: CASSRQGARYSPPQSSYNEQFF.

This sequence joins TRBV6-5 and TRBJ2-7, with D possibly TRBD1 on 5 matching bases. Germline loops: CDR1 MNHEY, CDR2 SVGAGI. Trimming removed 2 bases from V and 2 bases from J, with 10 bases in between. CDR3 length: 14 amino acids. DNA of the CDR3: TGTGCCAGCAGTTACGGGCAGGGCCCCTACGAGCAGTACGTC. Its translation: CASSYGQGPYEQYV.

The rearrangement uses TRBV18 and TRBJ1-1; 7 positions match TRBD1. J lost 0 bases, V lost 3 bases, and 4 bases had no gene match. Germline lookup yields CDR1 KGHSH and CDR2 LQKENI. This CDR3 contains 15 residues. CDR3 in amino acids: CASSPGQRMNTEAFF. CDR3 DNA sequence: TGTGCCAGCTCACCGGGACAGAGAATGAACACTGAAGCTTTCTTT. Supplemented by reference TRBV18 and TRBJ1-1, the full variable domain reads NAGVMQNPRHLVRRRGQEARLRCSPMKGHSHVYWYRQLPEEGLKFMVYLQKENIIDESGMPKERFSAEFPKEGPSILRIQQVVRGDSAAYFCASSPGQRMNTEAFFGQGTRLTVV.

The chain recombines TRBV4-2 with TRBJ2-1; 13 bases are shared with TRBD2. CDR3 length equals 15 residues. CDR1 LGHNA and CDR2 YNFKEQ come from the germline V gene. The trim removed 3 bases at V and 5 bases at J, leaving 1 base unmatched. CDR3 loop: CASSHTSGGDNEQFF. The CDR3 DNA reads TGTGCCAGCAGCCACACTAGCGGGGGGGACAATGAGCAGTTCTTC.

The chain uses TRBV7-2 and TRBJ1-5; perhaps TRBD1 as D (5 bases). Germline lookup yields CDR1 SGHTA and CDR2 FQGNSA. CDR3 length equals 16 residues. V lost 4 bases to trimming and J lost 4 bases, with 17 bases between them. In nucleotides, the CDR3 is TGTGCCAGCAGCTCTGAAACCGGCCGGGGGAATCAGCCCCAGCATTTT. It translates to CASSSETGRGNQPQHF.

DNA for the CDR3: TGTGCCAGCGAAGCAGGGGGCTACACTGAAGCTTTCTTT. The encoded protein is CASEAGGYTEAFF. This chain connects TRBV28 to TRBJ1-1, with 8 bases that match TRBD1. Germline V gene data show CDR1 as MDHEN and CDR2 as SYDVKM. The CDR3 is 13 residues long. The junction had 5 bases not matched to a gene; V was cut back by 8 bases and J by 3 bases.

This chain uses TRBV15 with TRBJ2-6, with unresolved D. CDR1 is LNHNV and CDR2 is YYDKDF in the germline V gene (reference sequence). This CDR3 has 17 amino acids. The V and J ends lost 0 bases and 0 bases respectively, with 9 bases between them. CDR3 nucleotide sequence: TGTGCCACCAGCAGAGATCAACGGAGCTCTGGGGCCAACGTCCTGACTTTC. Translated: CATSRDQRSSGANVLTF.

By its share, this clone is medium-sized. Other DNA variants within this sample encode the same CDR3. The chain has TRBV7-9 and TRBJ2-7; 10 bases align to TRBD2. This CDR3 has 16 residues. Germline V gene data show CDR1 as SEHNR and CDR2 as FQNEAQ (reference sequence). With V trimmed by 1 base and J by 0 bases, 3 bases remained unmatched. CDR3 loop: CASSLGASGGSYEQYV. The CDR3 DNA reads TGTGCCAGCAGCTTAGGGGCTAGCGGGGGCTCCTACGAGCAGTACGTC.

The chain links TRBV30 to TRBJ2-7; 8 bases match TRBD2. After removal of 5 bases from V and 3 bases from J, the junction contained 6 bases not matched to a gene. The germline V gene encodes CDR1 GTSNPN and CDR2 SVGIG (reference sequence). The CDR3 is 13 amino acids. In DNA form, the CDR3 reads TGTGCCTGGGGGGGAGCGGGAGTCTACGAGCAGTACTTC. Translation gives CAWGGAGVYEQYF.

This clone occurred a few times. The CDR3 DNA is TGTGCCAGCGGACCTACGGGAGTGGGCTCCTACGAGCAGTACTTC. Amino acid sequence: CASGPTGVGSYEQYF. The rearrangement joins TRBV28 to TRBJ2-7; tentative D call: TRBD2 (6 bases). This CDR3 is 15 amino acids long. Germline CDR1 MDHEN, CDR2 SYDVKM. V lost 8 bases, J lost 0 bases, and 17 bases lay in between.

The rearrangement joins TRBV28 to TRBJ2-1; no clear D gene. Germline CDR1 is MDHEN and CDR2 is SYDVKM. The CDR3 extends over 15 amino acids. V was pared by 4 bases and J by 0 bases, with 10 bases between. The CDR3 nucleotides are TGTGCCAGCAGTTCGCATACCAACTCCTACAATGAGCAGTTCTTC. This encodes CASSSHTNSYNEQFF.

This chain connects TRBV9 to TRBJ2-1; D gene unclear. V gave up 0 bases and J gave up 6 bases, with 7 bases separating them. CDR1 and CDR2 from the germline V gene are SGDLS and YYNGEE. The CDR3 loop spans 13 amino acids. CDR3 nucleotides: TGTGCCAGCAGCGTAGGAACAGCCAATGAGCAGTTCTTC. It encodes CASSVGTANEQFF. Full variable domain (outside the CDR3, taken from reference TRBV9 and TRBJ2-1): DSGVTQTPKHLITATGQRVTLRCSPRSGDLSVYWYQQSLDQGLQFLIQYYNGEERAKGNILERFSAQQFPDLHSELNLSSLELGDSALYFCASSVGTANEQFFGPGTRLTVL.

This chain uses TRBV9 with TRBJ2-1, with 11 bases identical to TRBD2. The CDR3 consists of 19 residues. The germline CDR1 and CDR2 sequences are SGDLS and YYNGEE. Trimming took 0 bases from V and 5 from J; bases not matched to a gene: 13. The CDR3 here is CASSVGLSGGALGNNEQFF. The CDR3, as DNA: TGTGCCAGCAGCGTAGGGCTTAGCGGGGGGGCCCTAGGGAACAATGAGCAGTTCTTC.

The chain uses TRBV2 and TRBJ2-7; D is unresolved. Germline V gene sequence: CDR1 SNHLY, CDR2 FYNNEI. The CDR3 has 11 residues. Trimming cost V 4 bases and J 3 bases, with 4 bases left between them. The CDR3 spells CASSAYYEQYF. The CDR3 DNA reads TGTGCCAGCAGTGCCTACTACGAGCAGTACTTC.

The chain has TRBV28 and TRBJ2-7; D is possibly TRBD2 (6 bases). The V end was cut by 3 bases, the J end by 5 bases, with 17 bases between. The germline V gene encodes CDR1 MDHEN and CDR2 SYDVKM. This CDR3 has 15 residues. This CDR3 reads CASSFRSQGGHEQYF. Here the CDR3 DNA reads TGTGCCAGCAGTTTTAGAAGCCAGGGAGGCCACGAGCAGTACTTC.

J is TRBJ1-4 and V is TRBV18; D remains unclear. The CDR3 spans 12 residues. Per germline, CDR1 KGHSH and CDR2 LQKENI. V lost 4 bases to trimming and J lost 6 bases, with 6 bases between them. CDR3 region: CASSLKDEKLFF. The DNA for the CDR3 is TGTGCCAGCTCACTAAAGGATGAAAAACTGTTTTTT.